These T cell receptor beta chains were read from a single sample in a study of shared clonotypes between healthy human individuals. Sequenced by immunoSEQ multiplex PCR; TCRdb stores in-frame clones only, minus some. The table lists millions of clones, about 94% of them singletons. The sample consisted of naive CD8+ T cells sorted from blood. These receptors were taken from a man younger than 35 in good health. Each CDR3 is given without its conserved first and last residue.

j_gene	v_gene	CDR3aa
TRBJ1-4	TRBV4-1	ASSQDNAAVSRNEKLF
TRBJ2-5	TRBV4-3	ASSQDTTGDETQY
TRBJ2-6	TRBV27	ASSPGPGSGANVLT
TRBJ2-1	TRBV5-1	ASSLDRYNEQF
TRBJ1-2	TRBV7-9	ASSLGTQSAYGYT
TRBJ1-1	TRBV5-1	ASSLEIAAEAF
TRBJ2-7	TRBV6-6	ASSIKSGTLAYEQY
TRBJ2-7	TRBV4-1	ASSLAGVSYEQY
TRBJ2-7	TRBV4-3	ASSQDLGTGIAYEQY
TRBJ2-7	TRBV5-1	ASSLVQGVFYEQY
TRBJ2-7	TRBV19	ASSPGLEFEQY
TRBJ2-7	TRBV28	ASNLQGQGSYEQY
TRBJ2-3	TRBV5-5	ASSLLASGGADTQY
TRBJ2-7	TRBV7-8	ASTQGDYEQY
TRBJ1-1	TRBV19	ASSRGSFTEAF
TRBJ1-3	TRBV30	AWSVPGSGYTIY
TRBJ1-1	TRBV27	ASSFPSAVQGAF
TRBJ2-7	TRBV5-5	ASSWVVVSYEQY
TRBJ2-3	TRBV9	ASSVARTGSTDTQY
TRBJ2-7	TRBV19	ASSVNRGNEQY
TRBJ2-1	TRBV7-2	ASSSGTSGNEQF
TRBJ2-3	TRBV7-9	ASSFLTTGDTQY